The 8 T cell receptor beta chains below all came from one sample that was sequenced in a study of cytomegalovirus exposure and HLA in healthy donors. With 60 Vbeta and 13 Jbeta primers, the PCR was carried out. Some clones are missing from TCRdb's copy, which holds only in-frame ones; the method was immunoSEQ multiplex PCR. This repertoire shows some 150,000 clones, more than 70% found once; its top ten account for less than 5%. The sequenced material came from PBMCs. The receptors come from a man aged 50-59 years in good health and CMV-seropositive.

The genes are TRBV15 and TRBJ1-6; unclear D gene. From germline, CDR1 is LNHNV and CDR2 YYDKDF (reference sequence). The CDR3 has 15 amino acids. Trimming cost V 1 base and J 7 bases, with 11 bases left between them. As DNA, the CDR3 is TGTGCCACCAGCAGAGGACTGAGTGAAAATTCACCCCTCCACTTT. Its protein product is CATSRGLSENSPLHF.

The sample holds one count of this clone. This chain joins TRBV19 and TRBJ1-1; 7 positions match TRBD1. J gave up 3 bases and V 0 bases, and 16 bases lay outside the gene matches. CDR1 LNHDA and CDR2 SQIVND come from the germline V gene (reference sequence). The CDR3 runs 19 residues. The CDR3 loop is CASSIDTIRQGRYDTEAFF. CDR3 sequence (DNA): TGTGCCAGTAGTATAGACACCATCAGACAGGGAAGGTATGACACTGAAGCTTTCTTT.

This clone was seen more than once but under ten times. This chain links TRBV23-1 with TRBJ1-4; D remains ambiguous. TRBV23-1 is flagged as an ORF with uncertain function. V was pared by 2 bases and J by 11 bases, with 6 bases between. CDR3 length equals 11 residues. Here the CDR3 DNA reads TGCGCCAGCAGTCAAGAGAGTAAACTGTTTTTT. It yields the protein CASSQESKLFF.

V and J are TRBV5-4 and TRBJ1-1; TRBD1 matches at 7 bases. The germline V gene has CDR1 SGHNT and CDR2 YYREEE (reference sequence). This CDR3 has 15 residues. V was clipped by 1 base and J by 0 bases; unmatched bases: 3. Here the CDR3 reads CASSLRQGVNTEAFF. The CDR3 DNA reads TGTGCCAGCAGCTTGCGGCAGGGGGTGAACACTGAAGCTTTCTTT.

This chain connects TRBV27 to TRBJ2-5; possible D gene TRBD2, 5 bases. The CDR3 sequence is 12 residues long. Between the trimmed V and J ends, which lost 10 bases and 5 bases, there was a span of 14 bases. The germline CDR1 and CDR2 sequences are MNHEY and SMNVEV (reference sequence). Written as DNA, the CDR3 is TGTGCCACCAAGGAGGCTGGGGAGACCCAGTACTTC. Residues: CATKEAGETQYF.

This chain links TRBV7-2 with TRBJ2-7, with D perhaps matching TRBD1 (7 bases). CDR3 size: 15 residues. Trimming cost V 8 bases and J 0 bases, with 17 bases left between them. Per the germline V gene, CDR1 is SGHTA and CDR2 is FQGNSA. The CDR3 loop reads CASRRGGGNSYEQYF. Here the CDR3 DNA reads TGTGCCAGCCGCCGAGGAGGGGGCAACTCCTACGAGCAGTACTTC.

The chain combines TRBV28 with TRBJ2-5; TRBD2 matches 7 bases. Per the germline V gene, CDR1 is MDHEN and CDR2 is SYDVKM. V was pared by 2 bases and J by 2 bases, with 8 bases of the junction left unmatched. This CDR3 has 16 amino acids. The CDR3 sequence is CASSLGPRGGQETQYF. CDR3 in DNA: TGTGCCAGCAGTTTAGGACCTCGGGGAGGGCAAGAGACCCAGTACTTC.

This chain joins TRBV27 and TRBJ2-7, with TRBD2 matching over 10 bases. CDR1 and CDR2 from the germline V gene are MNHEY and SMNVEV (reference sequence). CDR3 length equals 15 residues. Losses at the gene ends were 3 bases for V and 2 bases for J; bases not matched to a gene: 4. In DNA form, the CDR3 reads TGTGCCAGCAGTTTGGGGACTAGCGTCACCTACGAGCAGTACTTC. Amino acid sequence: CASSLGTSVTYEQYF.